This TCR beta chain is from a study of T cells in Graves' hyperthyroidism and ophthalmopathy. Amplification targeted TCR beta CDR3 regions from RNA transcripts. The HTBI primer set drove a first-round RT-PCR of the TCR CDR3. TCRdb reprocessed the multiplex PCR reads with MiXCR, giving one entry per CDR3 protein. Among around 700,000 distinct CDR3 sequences, approximately 18% were seen once, and the ten largest hold 16%. Newly diagnosed hyperthyroidism, duration under 2 months, in patients aged 18 to 65. Blood dates from first hyperthyroidism diagnosis, before any ophthalmopathy symptoms. This CDR3 comprises 14 residues. In germline, CDR1 is SEHNR, CDR2 FQNEAQ (reference sequence). Trimming stripped 9 bases from V and 5 bases from J, with 19 bases between.

This clonotype originated in a woman aged 50 to 60 with Graves' hyperthyroidism that later progressed to Graves' ophthalmopathy. Sequenced material: blood. The chain carries TRBV7-9 and TRBJ1-1; perhaps TRBD1 as D (6 bases). This chain's CDR3 is CASSIDLGGTEAFF. The DNA for the CDR3 is TGTGCCAGTAGTATAGATTTAGGGGGTACTGAAGCTTTCTTT.